The clone carrying this T cell receptor beta chain was counted between two and nine times. Here immunoSEQ multiplex PCR was the method, and the copy in TCRdb shows in-frame clones only, minus some. The sample lists around 100,000 clones; more than 85% were seen once. This sample was included in a study of control samples from healthy donors and cancer patients. J lost 2 bases, V lost 6 bases, and 5 bases had no gene match. This CDR3 has 15 amino acids. CDR1 and CDR2 (germline): MNHEY, SMNVEV (reference sequence). This chain links TRBV27 with TRBJ1-1; TRBD1 aligns across 11 bases. This receptor was obtained from a woman aged 45 to 65 in good health. Sequencing was done on a sample of blood. CDR3: CASRDRGRGNTEAFF. CDR3 in DNA: TGTGCCAGCAGGGACAGGGGGCGAGGAAACACTGAAGCTTTCTTT.